Sequencing of this T cell receptor beta chain was carried out in a study of blood T cell repertoires in COVID-19. CDR1 MNHEY and CDR2 SVGAGI come from the germline V gene. The trim removed 6 bases at V and 4 bases at J, leaving 3 bases unmatched. This CDR3 has 13 amino acids. Recovered participants had two consecutive negative NP/OP PCR tests, healthcare professional clearance, or symptom resolution. The protocol was immunoSEQ multiplex PCR, while the TCRdb copy is restricted to in-frame clones and leaves out a portion. The sample includes roughly 250,000 clones, around 89% of them seen just once. This clone was recorded once. Other DNA sequences within the sample encode an identical CDR3.

The chain carries TRBV6-5 and TRBJ2-1, with 7 bases matching TRBD1. The receptor comes from a man in his forties who had recovered from COVID-19. The sample comprised PBMCs or T cells enriched from blood (not recorded which). The CDR3 nucleotides are TGTGCCAGCAGAGACAGGGTTTACAATGAGCAGTTCTTC. Translation gives CASRDRVYNEQFF.